Described below is a single TCR beta chain sequence and its context. This sample's time point: patch test 1, 2 weeks after DPC sensitization. Treatment of the sample: therapeutic diphenylcyclopropenone sensitization with weekly scalp DPC. TCRdb reanalysed the RACE reads using MiXCR and keeps one entry per CDR3 protein. The table includes just over 80,000 distinct CDR3 sequences, 9.5% to 12% detected once. This entry is derived from a study of human T cells and chemical hapten exposure. Study-wide context: Skin of the upper inner arm, approximately 2 cm by approximately 2 cm, received 2% DPC for sensitization. DPC (0.01%) was patch tested on the upper back and read at 6 days. Weekly scalp doses of diphenylcyclopropenone were given to patients during the approximately 23-week study.

The sequences come from whole blood, collected in connection with sensitization to the hapten diphenylcyclopropenone (DPC). The TCR originated in a woman in her forties or fifties with alopecia areata. Some clones in this sample may be carry-over from other donors' samples.

CDR3 DNA: TGCGCCAGCAGCCGGGGACAGGGAGGCTCTGGGGCCAACGTCCTGACTTTC. This gives the protein CASSRGQGGSGANVLTF. The rearrangement links TRBV5-1 to TRBJ2-6; 9 nucleotides align to TRBD1. Germline V lookup: CDR1 SGHRS, CDR2 YFSETQ. Trimming took 4 bases from V and 0 from J; bases not matched to a gene: 5. The CDR3 loop spans 17 amino acids.